The present entry profiles one TCR beta chain with its context. There is no known antigen for this receptor. The record has no base qualities; no much larger clone is one base away. The CDR3 numbers 15 residues from cysteine through phenylalanine. Of all the DNA, just the CDR3 is kept, 45 bases in frame from base 1. Trimming removed 6 bases from V and 5 bases from J; the gene matches leave 7 bases unexplained. CDR1 and CDR2 (MNHEY, SVGAGI) derive from the germline V gene. The library was made by the immunoSEQ multiplex PCR assay. For the original study's pipeline: A statistical classification framework was developed to diagnose cytomegalovirus status using the catalog of TCR beta chain sequences. The immuneACCESS repertoire file appears here via TCRdb, limited to in-frame rearrangements. These files lack a portion of the clones; in checked studies, under half of the deficit traces to unresolved V genes, and the cause of the others is not known. V, J and clone size reflect that table, while D and trimming were determined from the DNA. The sample data list hundreds of thousands of clones, and 80% to 85% of these were observed just once. The leading ten clones occupy roughly an eighth of the sample.

Separate from the approximately 700-subject first cohort, the validation cohort of about 110 subjects was the group to which the donors belonged. The sample comes from a study of cytomegalovirus exposure and HLA in healthy donors (dated by TCRdb to about 2017). Context from the whole study: A later analysis indicated that the roughly 120 validation repertoires were generated on the platform also employed for the approximately 700 repertoires of the first cohort. The study aimed to test whether cataloging public T cell receptors could reveal signatures of past pathogen exposure. Along with the approximately 670-subject first cohort, a separate validation cohort of over a hundred different subjects was used. High-throughput TCR immunosequencing, statistical association of individual TCRs with disease status, and machine learning were combined to predict cytomegalovirus infection status. Findings and caveats that apply to the study as a whole: Across donors, most TCR sequences were observed very rarely, whereas some public TCRs were present in many individuals. According to the authors, the approach could potentially be generalized to other disease states and immunological phenotypes. All 130 or so repertoires were used to score co-occurrence in the validation cohort in a later analysis, because that analysis had no HLA typing for the cohort. Of the cluster scores, 85% to 95% were above 0 in a later analysis, which found that TCRs clustered in the first cohort also tended to co-occur in the roughly 130 validation repertoires. The classifier was reported to diagnose cytomegalovirus status with high specificity and sensitivity in both the original cohort and the validation cohort. A total of 164 TCR beta chains were listed by the study as associated with cytomegalovirus. A few of the identified cytomegalovirus-associated TCR beta chains were confirmed in vitro to be specific for cytomegalovirus antigens.

The chain couples TRBV6-5 to TRBJ1-4, with TRBD1 matching 9 junction bases. The TCR sequence derives from a woman between 25 and 40 years old in good health and CMV-seropositive. The source material was PBMCs. The nucleotides read TGTGCCAGCAGCACTACCGGGACAGGGAATGAAAAACTGTTTTTT. This yields the protein CASSTTGTGNEKLFF.